The T cell receptor (beta chain) described here comes from a study of T-cell reconstitution after alpha-beta-depleted transplantation in children listed by TCRdb under 2016. A note on the overall study: Using TCR repertoire profiling, the study quantitatively followed how T-cell immune reconstitution unfolded in children after TCRalphabeta/CD19-depleted allogeneic hematopoietic cell transplantation. Results and caveats for the whole study, not just this receptor: Over subsequent months, a decline in hyperexpanded clone frequencies was noted, and after one year, T-cell counts and TCRbeta diversity were mostly ascribed to newly produced T cells. The high TCRbeta diversity at day 60 in some patients was ascribed to recipient T cells and intrathymic progenitors that had survived conditioning. About two months after transplant, the apparently early recovery of alphabetaT-cell counts reportedly depended on just several hundred clones that had expanded rapidly and came from non-depleted graft cells.

There are 17 amino acids in the CDR3, from cysteine to phenylalanine inclusive. The entry retains the CDR3 DNA only, 51 bases that are in frame from base 1. V and J are truncated by 3 bases and 4 bases respectively, leaving an intervening sequence of 19 bases. The treatment or condition label corresponds to: allogeneic hematopoietic cell transplantation with graft depleted of TCRalphabeta T cells and CD19 B cells. The children who served as transplant recipients had been given grafts of TCRalphabeta/CD19-depleted allogeneic hematopoietic cells. The library was built by means of PCR. Sequencer: Illumina HiSeq 2500. Molecular barcoding was employed in the preparation of TCR libraries, with unique molecular identifiers being used to normalize TCRbeta repertoire quantification. Through fastp at Q25 and MiXCR, TCRdb rebuilt clones from the public reads, retaining in-frame beta chains. Entries that share a CDR3 protein sequence are merged under the most common genes and DNA. The sample table records roughly 350,000 distinct CDR3 sequences; under 20% of these occur just once. Jointly, the top ten make up roughly 40% of the sample.

This clonotype came up a few times. There is no known antigen for this receptor. Nothing much larger sits one base from this clone, and base qualities are not available. The receptor chain draws on TRBV12-3 or TRBV12-4 and TRBJ2-1; the best D guess is TRBD2, with 6 bases matching. The material was PBMCs, mostly from graft donor cells, obtained 360 days after TCRalphabeta/CD19-depleted stem cell transplant. This TCR came from a male patient aged 2 to 9 who had a stem cell transplant for acute lymphoblastic leukemia, so the T cells may come from the graft donor. The DNA reads as follows: TGTGCCAGCAGTTTTAACCCTCCCTGGGGGGTTTACAATGAGCAGTTCTTC. Protein translation: CASSFNPPWGVYNEQFF.